The 5 T cell receptor beta chains below come from one sample, sequenced in a study of blood T cell repertoires in COVID-19. Profiling relied on immunoSEQ multiplex PCR, and the TCRdb table lists in-frame clones only, not all of them. Here the sample spans nearly 55,000 clones, approximately 80% being singletons. The sample consisted of peripheral blood. The source of these receptors is a human donor with active or convalescent COVID-19. The donor label of this sample is uncertain.

The chain joins TRBV24-1 to TRBJ2-1; the D gene is possibly TRBD2 (6 bases). V was clipped by 4 bases and J by 3 bases, with 6 bases between them. Germline V gene lookup returns CDR1 KGHDR and CDR2 SFDVKD. The length of the CDR3 is 13 residues. The chain's CDR3 is CATSDGGYNEQFF. The DNA for the CDR3 is TGTGCCACCAGTGACGGGGGCTACAATGAGCAGTTCTTC.

The gene calls are TRBV30 and TRBJ1-2; TRBD1 matches at 7 bases. This CDR3 contains 15 residues. CDR1 is GTSNPN, CDR2 SVGIG, per germline (reference sequence). V was pared by 1 base and J by 7 bases, with 12 bases of the junction left unmatched. Here the CDR3 reads CAWSDLGANRGGYTF. The CDR3 nucleotides read TGTGCCTGGAGTGACTTGGGTGCGAACAGGGGTGGCTACACCTTC.

The genes are TRBV10-3 and TRBJ1-4; 7 nucleotides match TRBD1. This CDR3 has 13 residues. Germline loops: CDR1 ENHRY, CDR2 SYGVKD. The J segment lost 3 bases and the V segment lost 11 bases, leaving 6 bases of the junction unmatched. The CDR3: CAPRDSPNEKLFF. CDR3 DNA: TGTGCCCCCCGGGACAGCCCTAATGAAAAACTGTTTTTT.

As DNA, the CDR3 is TGCGCCAGCAGCTACCGGGACAGCCAACAAGAGACCCAGTACTTC. Amino acid sequence: CASSYRDSQQETQYF. The genes are TRBV5-1 and TRBJ2-5; 7 nucleotides line up with TRBD1. The germline gives CDR1 SGHRS, CDR2 YFSETQ. The junction had 7 bases not matched to a gene; V was cut back by 3 bases and J by 2 bases. The CDR3 has 15 amino acids.

This clone appeared a few times. This chain uses TRBV7-2 with TRBJ1-2; perhaps TRBD1 as D (6 bases). The CDR3 consists of 14 residues. Trimming left V 5 bases short and J 8 bases short, with 18 bases between. Germline V gives CDR1 SGHTA, CDR2 FQGNSA. The CDR3 is CASSTYDRLMGYTF. In DNA, the CDR3 is TGTGCCAGCAGCACATATGACAGGTTGATGGGCTACACCTTC.